Listed below are T cell receptor beta chains from one sample, sequenced in a study of shared T cell receptors in the human thymus. TCRdb's copy holds only in-frame clones and misses some; the assay was immunoSEQ multiplex PCR. This table holds 630,000 or so clones, approximately 87% found once. These records were also assigned to another study, of human thymus T cells.

The source material was thymocytes. All receptors come from a boy under three years old with a congenital heart defect. CDR3s include the opening cysteine and the closing phenylalanine or tryptophan. D genes are given only for firm matches. Only some rows state a clone size, as once, few, many or a class for expanded clones.

TRBJ2-5 NA TRBV11-2 TRBD1 TGTGCCAGCAGCTTCAGGGGGCAAGAGACCCAGTACTTC CASSFRGQETQYF
TRBJ1-1 NA TRBV5-1 TRBD1 TGCGCCAGCAGCTCCCCGGGACAGGGCTACACTGAAGCTTTCTTT CASSSPGQGYTEAFF
TRBJ1-1 NA TRBV7-4 NA TGTGCCAGCAGCTTAGGTGAGTCGGACACTGAAGCTTTCTTT CASSLGESDTEAFF
TRBJ1-5 once TRBV28 NA TGTGCCAGCAGTCTCTATTACGTTGACAACATAGTACGGTATAGCAATCAGCCCCAGCATTTT CASSLYYVDNIVRYSNQPQHF
TRBJ2-2 NA TRBV1 NA TGCACCAGCAGCCAAACCTCTGAGCGGGACGACACCGGGGAGCTGTTTTTT CTSSQTSERDDTGELFF
TRBJ2-5 NA TRBV7-9 TRBD2 TGTGCCAGCAGCTCCCAGGGACTGTTTAGCGGGGGCCAAGAGACCCAGTACTTC CASSSQGLFSGGQETQYF
TRBJ2-7 once TRBV5-1 NA TGCGCCAGCAGGGACAGTGGTAACGAGCAGTACTTC CASRDSGNEQYF
TRBJ1-2 once TRBV28 TRBD1 TGTGCCAGCAGTTCTTACCGGGACAGGGGAGGCTACACCTTC CASSSYRDRGGYTF
TRBJ2-3 NA TRBV5-4 TRBD2 TGTGCCAGCAGCTTGGAGCGGGGTGGGGTAGATACGCAGTATTTT CASSLERGGVDTQYF
TRBJ1-2 NA TRBV10-3 NA TGTGCCATCAGTGAGGAGGACGGGGACTATGGCTACACCTTC CAISEEDGDYGYTF
TRBJ1-1 NA TRBV6-1 NA TGTGCCAGCAGTGAAGAGGGGCGGGAGGACACTGAAGCTTTCTTT CASSEEGREDTEAFF
TRBJ2-3 NA TRBV28 TRBD1 TGTGCCAGCAGTCCCCGGGACAGCCGATTGGTCACAGATACGCAGTATTTT CASSPRDSRLVTDTQYF
TRBJ1-3 NA TRBV29-1 NA TGCAGCGTTGTGGCCCACTCTGGAAACACCATATATTTT CSVVAHSGNTIYF
TRBJ2-3 NA TRBV9 NA TGTGCCAGCAGCGGGCACCTTTGCACAGATACGCAGTATTTT CASSGHLCTDTQYF
TRBJ2-1 NA TRBV11-2 NA TGTGCCAGCAGCTTAGTAGCGTCTACGGAGCAGTTCTTC CASSLVASTEQFF
TRBJ1-1 NA TRBV5-5 NA TGTGCCAGCAGCGCCCACAGTATGAACACTGAAGCTTTCTTT CASSAHSMNTEAFF
TRBJ2-1 NA TRBV4-1 TRBD2 TGCGCCAGCAGCCGAGCAACTAGCGGGGGGATTAGCTCCTACAATGAGCAGTTCTTC CASSRATSGGISSYNEQFF
TRBJ1-4 few TRBV4-3 NA TGCGCCAGCAGCCAAGATTCCCGGACAGATTCTAATGAAAAACTGTTTTTT CASSQDSRTDSNEKLFF
TRBJ1-2 few TRBV4-1 TRBD1 TGCGCCAGCAGCCCGAAGGACAGGGCAGCCCTCTATGGCTACACCTTC CASSPKDRAALYGYTF
TRBJ2-5 NA TRBV18 NA TGTGCCAGCTCACCACGAGCGGGTATCCAAGAGACCCAGTACTTC CASSPRAGIQETQYF
TRBJ2-7 NA TRBV27 TRBD1 TGTGCCAGCAGCGGGGGGGGACAGGGGGCGGACTACGAGCAGTACTTC CASSGGGQGADYEQYF
TRBJ1-2 NA TRBV29-1 NA TGCAGCGTTGAATCGGTCAGGCGCTATGGCTACACCTTC CSVESVRRYGYTF
TRBJ2-4 NA TRBV6-6 NA TGTGCCAGCAGCTCCCGACACCTAACCAAAAACATTCAGTACTTC CASSSRHLTKNIQYF